One TCR beta chain is described in this entry. This clonotype was seen at least ten times. Its antigen specificity is not known. Base qualities are missing; no much larger clone stands one base away. For repertoire sequencing, the TCR beta CDR3 regions were amplified from RNA transcripts. A first-round RT-PCR used HTBI primers with the Qiagen OneStep RT-PCR kit, followed by a second-round multiplex PCR, size selection and purification. Sequencing of the libraries was carried out on an Illumina HiSeq2000 in paired-end mode with 100 bp reads. The study's own analysis went as follows. SOAPnuke was used to process the reads, removing any read that contained adapters or uncalled bases, had a mean Phred below 15, or lacked an exact match to the constant primer or identifier. COPE v1.2.5 was used to merge high-quality paired reads. Each unique nucleotide sequence was treated as a clonotype, and MiTCR v1.1 was used to align the clonotypes to the IMGT TRB V, D and J references. Only V-J combinations with frequency above 0.0001 were analysed, covering 98% to 99.2% of repertoires. For each V-J combination, a TCR clonal expansion and chaos score was defined as F50 clonal expansion divided by the chaos observed in the TCRdist matrix. Welch's t-statistics and random forest were used to reduce the features to roughly 14 V-J combinations, which were then used as input to a naive Bayes classifier. The similarity between thyroid and blood repertoires was quantified using the Morisita-Horn index. Using fastp at Q25 and MiXCR, TCRdb reprocessed the public reads and kept productive beta chains. Each CDR3 protein appears once, grouped with its most common genes and DNA. Clone size and V and J calls follow TCRdb, not the original study. The sample data list about 370,000 distinct CDR3 sequences, and roughly 17% of these were observed just once. The top ten constitute roughly 2.6% of the sample.

Stable hyperthyroidism was defined as no progression to ophthalmopathy within 18 months of follow-up. Hyperthyroidism patients were newly diagnosed, were aged 18 to 65 years, and had a disease duration under 2 months. Anyone with other autoimmune diseases, uncontrolled infections, pregnancy or lactation was excluded from the study. Diagnosis was based on clinical symptoms, serum thyroxine, TRAb, thyroid ultrasound and orbital computed tomography. Ficoll-Paque density gradient centrifugation was used to isolate PBMCs from 8 to 10 ml of fresh peripheral blood. Total RNA was extracted with Trizol reagent and quality-checked on an Agilent 2100 Bioanalyzer. Taken from the germline V gene, the CDR1 and CDR2 loops are MDHEN and SYDVKM. The trim is 2 bases for V and 3 bases for J, with a gap of 13 bases between the germline ends. The CDR3 starts with the cysteine, ends with the phenylalanine, and has 15 residues. Just CDR3 DNA is preserved here, 45 bases in frame from base 1.

These data are taken from a study of Graves' ophthalmopathy and Graves' hyperthyroidism (dated by TCRdb to between 2017 and 2018). Regarding the study in general: Peripheral blood was collected before any treatment was given, at the time of initial diagnosis. In more than five hyperthyroidism patients, T-cell repertoires of thyroid tissue and blood were compared. In total, 135 blood samples were TCR-sequenced: approximately 42 ophthalmopathy, around 75 hyperthyroidism and approximately 17 hyperthyroidism-to-ophthalmopathy patients. To explore V-J signatures that separate ophthalmopathy from hyperthyroidism, a discovery set of more than 95 patients was enrolled, consisting of 40 to 45 with ophthalmopathy and 55 to 65 with stable hyperthyroidism. The independent validation cohort included 18 to 20 hyperthyroidism patients plus 17 patients who later progressed from hyperthyroidism to ophthalmopathy. The study used TCR beta repertoire signatures to distinguish Graves' ophthalmopathy from Graves' hyperthyroidism and to predict progression to ophthalmopathy. Following sampling, methimazole starting at 30 mg daily was administered to hyperthyroidism patients, and high-dose intravenous methylprednisolone was administered to ophthalmopathy patients.

Points the paper makes about the study in general: In cross-validation, the 13-signature model distinguished ophthalmopathy from stable hyperthyroidism with more than 85% sensitivity and 81% to 82% specificity, while in the test set the corresponding values were about 80% and 75%. Most expanded thyroid clonotypes with frequency above 0.001 were also detected in blood, suggesting blood repertoires may reflect the thyroid immune response. In validation, the model predicted ophthalmopathy progression with 55% to 71% sensitivity and roughly 72% specificity; some 13 predicted patients were CT-confirmed with GO in a median of approximately 6.2 months. Sample size was not statistically predetermined, and group allocation was not concealed from the investigators.

This TCR derives from an adult woman with stable Graves' hyperthyroidism. Recombination linked TRBV28 to TRBJ2-5; the D segment might be TRBD1 or TRBD2, since each matches 5 bases. Sequenced sample: peripheral blood. The nucleotides read TGTGCCAGCAGTTTAAACGGGGACGGGGAAGAGACCCAGTACTTC. Translated, it gives CASSLNGDGEETQYF.